This T cell receptor (beta chain) was identified in a study of response to subunit inactivated influenza vaccine. General study points: Authors suggested each seasonal influenza vaccination recruits few new T cells.

TCRdb re-derived calls from the RT-PCR reads in MiXCR, one entry per CDR3 protein. The sample consists of fewer than 650,000 distinct CDR3 sequences, roughly 13% of them appearing once. Of note for this clonotype: The antigen is undetermined.

Germline V CDR1 and CDR2: SQVTM, ANQGSEA. Trimming cost V 8 bases and J 2 bases; bases outside gene matches: 11. CDR3 length: 14 amino acids. The J gene is TRBJ1-2, the V gene TRBV29-1; 7 nucleotides match TRBD1. The sample consisted of PBMCs from blood, taken 40 to 50 days after vaccination. The clonotype comes from a man aged 45-65 years who received an inactivated influenza vaccine. The CDR3 DNA sequence: TGCAGCTCTTGGGGGCTGGGACAGAACTATGGCTACACCTTC. Its translation: CSSWGLGQNYGYTF.